This T cell receptor beta chain is from a study of cytomegalovirus exposure and HLA in healthy donors (dated by TCRdb to between 2016 and 2019). A note on the overall study: A later analysis indicated that the 130 or so validation repertoires were generated on the platform also employed for the 600 to 750 repertoires of the first cohort. The study was designed to test whether signatures of past pathogen exposure could be identified by cataloging public T cell receptors. A separate validation cohort of approximately 130 different subjects was used in addition to the 666-subject first cohort. To predict cytomegalovirus infection status, the study combined high-throughput TCR immunosequencing, statistical association of individual TCRs with disease status, and machine learning. The investigation overall reported the following: Most TCR sequences were seen in very few donors, while some public TCRs were found in many individuals. It was suggested by the authors that the approach could potentially be generalized to other disease states and immunological phenotypes. The study listed 150 to 200 TCR beta chains as associated with cytomegalovirus. A later analysis lacked HLA typing for the validation cohort, so it scored co-occurrence in that cohort across all 130 or so repertoires. In both the original and validation cohorts, the classifier was reported to diagnose cytomegalovirus status with high specificity and sensitivity. In a later analysis, TCRs clustered in the first cohort were found to also tend to co-occur in the 120 validation repertoires, with approximately 93% of cluster scores above 0. A few of the identified cytomegalovirus-associated TCR beta chains were confirmed in vitro to be specific for cytomegalovirus antigens.

As concerns this clone: Its cognate antigen has yet to be identified. The sample holds no much larger clone one base away, and base qualities are not on file.

Separate from the approximately 690-subject first cohort, the validation cohort of around 130 subjects was the group to which the donors belonged. The library was produced with the immunoSEQ multiplex PCR assay. The study's processing was this. A statistical classification framework was built to diagnose cytomegalovirus status from the catalog of TCR beta chain sequences. Sourced from immuneACCESS, this table was stored by TCRdb with only in-frame sequences that have V and J called. A share of the clones is absent; for the studies checked, an unresolved V gene accounts for under half, and the remainder has no known explanation. V and J calls and clone size are given by that table; D and trimming were obtained from the DNA. In all, the sample holds over 85,000 clones, and 70% to 90% of those were seen once. The top ten hold under 1.5% of the sample. Sequencing was carried out using PBMCs. This clonotype was sampled from a woman in her twenties or thirties in good health and CMV-seropositive.

The sequenced DNA is TGTGCCAGCTCACCCTTCGTGACAGGGGGCGTCAACGAGCAGTACTTC. Its translation is CASSPFVTGGVNEQYF. The chain uses TRBV18 and TRBJ2-7; 10 bases in between match TRBD1. Trimming accounts for 3 bases at V and 5 bases at J, while the number of junction bases matched to no gene is 10. The germline V gene sets CDR1 to KGHSH and CDR2 to LQKENI. The CDR3 runs 16 residues from the cysteine to the phenylalanine. Kept here is only the CDR3 DNA, which spans 48 bases and is read in frame from base 1.